The 17 T cell receptor beta chains below all came from one sample that was sequenced in a study of vaccination and CD4 T cells after COVID-19. Sequencing of cultured CD4+ T cell DNA used the Oncomine TCR Beta short-read assay. Each CDR3 protein gets one entry after TCRdb re-called the PCR reads with MiXCR. Of around 21,000 distinct CDR3 sequences listed, around 55% were seen once; the top ten hold approximately 15%. Sample treatment: approximately nine-day PBMC culture with coronavirus spike peptide pools or control peptides (ViraFEST assay). Their recognized antigens are unknown. The source material was CD4+ T cells from blood, cultured in vitro. These receptors all come from a human donor who had recovered from COVID-19.

The CDR3 sequence: CSARDIRRGEQYF. The CDR3 DNA is TGCAGTGCTAGAGATATCCGCAGGGGCGAGCAGTACTTC. V usage is TRBV20-1 and J usage is TRBJ2-7; D is possibly TRBD1 (6 bases). CDR1 is DFQATT, CDR2 SNEGSKA, per germline (reference sequence). The CDR3 spans 13 residues. The V gene lost 0 bases and the J gene lost 6 bases, with 12 bases spanning the gap.

J is TRBJ2-7 and V is TRBV20-1; 12 bases agree with TRBD1. Germline assignment: CDR1 DFQATT and CDR2 SNEGSKA (reference sequence). CDR3 length: 17 residues. V lost 6 bases, J lost 3 bases, and 15 bases stayed unmatched. The CDR3 loop is CSATKPPGQGAYYEQYF. The CDR3 DNA reads TGCAGTGCCACAAAACCCCCGGGACAGGGGGCTTACTACGAGCAGTACTTC.

CDR3 sequence (DNA): TGTGCCAGCAGCTTAGAACTAGCGGGAATTGCAGATACGCAGTATTTT. Translated, it gives CASSLELAGIADTQYF. The chain uses TRBV5-4 and TRBJ2-3; 10 nucleotides match TRBD2. The V gene end was trimmed by 2 bases and the J gene end by 4 bases; junction bases not matched to a gene: 7. The germline V gene has CDR1 SGHNT and CDR2 YYREEE (reference sequence). This CDR3 contains 16 residues.

This clonotype has a handful of counts. This chain links TRBV24-1 with TRBJ2-3; D unresolved. The CDR3 is 15 residues long. Germline loops: CDR1 KGHDR, CDR2 SFDVKD. With 5 bases removed from V and 4 bases from J, the gap between germline ends came to 15 bases. CDR3 sequence reads: CATSGRSGDPDTQYF. The CDR3 nucleotides are TGTGCCACCAGTGGTCGTAGTGGGGATCCAGATACGCAGTATTTT.

This clonotype was detected a few times. V gene TRBV5-1 combines with J gene TRBJ1-1; TRBD1 aligns across 7 bases. The germline CDR1 and CDR2 sequences are SGHRS and YFSETQ. V lost 4 bases, J lost 1 base, and 4 bases stayed unmatched. The CDR3 sequence is 14 residues long. CDR3 DNA sequence: TGCGCCAGCAGCGAGAGGACAGGGAACACTGAAGCTTTCTTT. Translating it yields CASSERTGNTEAFF.

The genes are TRBV27 and TRBJ1-5; 9 nucleotides agree with TRBD1. V was pared by 6 bases and J by 2 bases, with 5 bases of the junction left unmatched. Germline V gene lookup returns CDR1 MNHEY and CDR2 SMNVEV (reference sequence). This CDR3 contains 15 residues. CDR3 DNA sequence: TGTGCCAGCAGGAGACAGGGGGATGGCAATCAGCCCCAGCATTTT. Amino acid sequence: CASRRQGDGNQPQHF.

This clonotype appeared a few times. This chain joins TRBV6-1 and TRBJ1-2; 7 bases agree with TRBD1. From germline, CDR1 is MNHNS and CDR2 SASEGT. The CDR3 length is 15 residues. J lost 3 bases, V lost 6 bases, and 10 bases had no gene match. The DNA for the CDR3 is TGTGCCAGCAGCCAAGGGACAGCCCGGGACTATGGCTACACCTTC. This gives the protein CASSQGTARDYGYTF.

This clonotype has more than one count but fewer than ten. V is TRBV20-1 and J is TRBJ2-1; 11 positions agree with TRBD2. Germline V gives CDR1 DFQATT, CDR2 SNEGSKA (reference sequence). The CDR3 is 15 residues long. The junction had 14 bases not matched to a gene; V was cut back by 6 bases and J by 10 bases. This CDR3 reads CSALHASSGGREQFF. Here the CDR3 DNA reads TGCAGTGCGCTTCATGCGTCTAGCGGGGGGAGGGAGCAGTTCTTC.

This clonotype came up a few times. V and J are TRBV23-1 and TRBJ1-5; D remains unclear. TRBV23-1 is reported as an ORF; its role is uncertain. V lost 4 bases, J lost 3 bases, and 10 bases lay in between. The CDR3 has 14 residues. The CDR3 is CASSRRGPNQPQHF. CDR3 sequence (DNA): TGCGCCAGCAGTCGCCGGGGTCCCAATCAGCCCCAGCATTTT.

This chain joins TRBV7-9 and TRBJ1-1; 9 bases match TRBD1. V dropped 0 bases and J dropped 3; count of bases not matched to a gene: 14. Germline CDR1 reads SEHNR; CDR2 reads FQNEAQ (reference sequence). There are 19 residues in the CDR3. As DNA, the CDR3 is TGTGCCAGCAGCTTAGCTCGCTTCAGGACAGGGGATAGGTACACTGAAGCTTTCTTT. It translates to CASSLARFRTGDRYTEAFF.

This chain links TRBV7-3 with TRBJ2-5, with a weak D call TRBD1 (5 bases). Germline-derived CDR1 and CDR2 are SGHTA and FQGTGA. The germline V and J ends were trimmed by 0 bases and 4 bases, with 12 bases remaining between them. This CDR3 has 15 amino acids. CDR3 sequence reads: CASSLTGQGGETQYF. The CDR3 bases are TGTGCCAGCAGCTTAACGGGGCAGGGCGGAGAGACCCAGTACTTC.

V is TRBV27 and J is TRBJ2-7; TRBD2 is a possible D gene (5 bases). Germline values: CDR1 MNHEY, CDR2 SMNVEV (reference sequence). The CDR3 spans 15 residues. The V end was cut by 6 bases, the J end by 1 base, with 16 bases between. As DNA, the CDR3 is TGTGCCAGCAGCGCCCTCGCCTCGGGATCCTACGAGCAGTACTTC. Translation gives CASSALASGSYEQYF.

The chain carries TRBV5-4 and TRBJ1-1, with D perhaps TRBD1 (5 bases). V lost 0 bases to trimming and J lost 3 bases, with 12 bases between them. The CDR3 runs 15 residues. In germline, CDR1 is SGHNT, CDR2 YYREEE (reference sequence). In DNA form, the CDR3 reads TGTGCCAGCAGCTTGGTACAAAGCAGGGACACTGAAGCTTTCTTT. This translates into CASSLVQSRDTEAFF.

This chain links TRBV11-2 with TRBJ2-2; D remains unclear. The V end was cut by 1 base, the J end by 7 bases, with 7 bases between. The CDR3 sequence is 13 residues long. Germline V lookup: CDR1 SGHAT, CDR2 FQNNGV. The CDR3 sequence: CASSLGVGGELFF. CDR3 bases: TGTGCCAGCAGCTTAGGGGTGGGCGGGGAGCTGTTTTTT.

This clonotype was picked up a small number of times. This sequence joins TRBV20-1 and TRBJ1-5; D possibly corresponds to TRBD1 (6 bases). V gave up 5 bases and J gave up 0 bases, with 14 bases separating them. The CDR3 is 15 residues long. Germline CDR1 is DFQATT and CDR2 is SNEGSKA (reference sequence). The CDR3 coding sequence is TGCAGTGCTTTTCCGGGACAATATAGCAATCAGCCCCAGCATTTT. Its protein product is CSAFPGQYSNQPQHF.

The V gene is TRBV20-1, the J gene TRBJ2-2; a possible D gene is TRBD2 (5 bases). The CDR3 is made up of 16 amino acids. The ends were cut back, 1 base at V and 3 bases at J, with 15 bases in the middle. In germline, CDR1 is DFQATT, CDR2 SNEGSKA (reference sequence). The CDR3 sequence: CSARGLYPRDTGELFF. The CDR3 nucleotides are TGCAGTGCTAGAGGACTCTACCCGCGGGACACCGGGGAGCTGTTTTTT.

The sample holds a few counts of this clonotype. The rearrangement uses TRBV2 and TRBJ1-2; D ambiguous. Germline CDR1 SNHLY, CDR2 FYNNEI. V shed 2 bases and J shed 4 bases, with 11 bases lying between them. This CDR3 has 14 residues. CDR3 coding DNA: TGTGCCAGCAGTGAAAGGGTGGCCAGCTATGGCTACACCTTC. Its protein is CASSERVASYGYTF.